These 29 T cell receptor beta chains share one sample of origin, sequenced in a study of regulatory T cells in long-lasting Graves disease. Time point described: newly diagnosed GD, antithyroid drugs for less than 3 months. The TCR library was made from RNA extracted from PBMCs. Arm-PCR with iRepertoire HTBI primers amplified the CDR3 regions for these TCR beta libraries. TCRdb reprocessed the multiplex PCR reads with MiXCR, giving one entry per CDR3 protein. Of roughly 530,000 distinct CDR3 sequences listed, 15% to 20% are singletons. The data also belong to a second study, concerning T cells in Graves' hyperthyroidism and ophthalmopathy.

The sequenced sample was peripheral blood mononuclear cells (PBMCs), obtained at new diagnosis, from a patient treated with antithyroid drugs. The receptor source for this set is a woman aged 40-60 years with Graves disease.

Here the CDR3 DNA reads TGTGCCAGCAGCTCCCACGGGGGGAACACTGAAGCTTTCTTT. Amino acid sequence: CASSSHGGNTEAFF. The chain employs TRBV7-3 and TRBJ1-1, with a possible D match to TRBD1 (5 bases). Trimming removed 4 bases from V and 1 base from J, with 10 bases in between. The CDR3 consists of 14 residues. Germline CDR1 reads SGHTA; CDR2 reads FQGTGA.

This clonotype was seen only a few times. V usage is TRBV4-1 and J usage is TRBJ2-7; D is uncertain. The CDR3 totals 17 residues. Germline values: CDR1 MGHRA, CDR2 YSYEKL. V was clipped by 1 base and J by 5 bases, with 21 bases between them. The CDR3 bases are TGCGCCAGCAGCCAAGGCCGTATGACACCCAGTCGTAACGAGCAGTACTTC. It codes for CASSQGRMTPSRNEQYF.

This clonotype was picked up many times. The chain has TRBV6-1 and TRBJ2-2; tentative D call: TRBD1 (5 bases). V lost 6 bases, J lost 0 bases, and 8 bases lay in between. Germline V gene sequence: CDR1 MNHNS, CDR2 SASEGT. This CDR3 region has 14 residues. The CDR3 coding sequence is TGTGCCAGCAGCCAGGGTTCGAACACCGGGGAGCTGTTTTTT. Protein sequence: CASSQGSNTGELFF.

About this clonotype: One end of the junction fails to match germline, which may point to a read error. This rearrangement joins TRBV5-1 to TRBJ1-1; possible D gene TRBD1, 6 bases. This CDR3 contains 15 residues. Germline V gives CDR1 SGHRS, CDR2 YFSETQ. CDR3 in DNA: TGCGCCAGCAGCTTGGACGGCCAGGGGAACGCTGAAGCTTTCTTT. Protein sequence: CASSLDGQGNAEAFF.

The gene calls are TRBV18 and TRBJ2-6; D perhaps matches TRBD2 (5 bases). Germline values: CDR1 KGHSH, CDR2 LQKENI. The germline V and J ends were trimmed by 2 bases and 0 bases, with 14 bases remaining between them. This CDR3 contains 18 residues. As DNA, the CDR3 is TGTGCCAGCTCACCAGTTGAGGGAACAAGCTCTGGGGCCAACGTCCTGACTTTC. This codes for CASSPVEGTSSGANVLTF.

This clonotype has more than one count but fewer than ten. The V gene is TRBV6-1, the J gene TRBJ1-5; maybe TRBD1 (5 bases). Germline V gene data show CDR1 as MNHNS and CDR2 as SASEGT. The CDR3 is 16 residues long. Trimming took off 4 bases at V and 0 bases at J, with 13 bases between the two ends. CDR3 DNA sequence: TGTGCCAGCAGTGTTATGGGGCTTTATAGCAATCAGCCCCAGCATTTT. Amino acids: CASSVMGLYSNQPQHF.

This clonotype came up many times. This chain joins TRBV7-9 and TRBJ2-3, with unresolved D. The CDR3 spans 14 residues. Per germline, CDR1 SEHNR and CDR2 FQNEAQ (reference sequence). Trimming removed 7 bases from V and 0 bases from J, with 11 bases in between. In nucleotides, the CDR3 is TGTGCCAGCACCACTCAAGTCAGCACAGATACGCAGTATTTT. Protein: CASTTQVSTDTQYF. The full variable domain, with the rest looked up from reference TRBV7-9 and TRBJ2-3, is DTGVSQNPRHKITKRGQNVTFRCDPISEHNRLYWYRQTLGQGPEFLTYFQNEAQLEKSRLLSDRFSAERPKGSFSTLEIQRTEQGDSAMYLCASTTQVSTDTQYFGPGTRLTVL.

This clonotype showed up many times. The junction shows a germline mismatch at one end, possibly a read error. The CDR3 DNA sequence: TGTGCCAGCAGGTTTACGTCCAGGGAGTCTTTCTTATTC. This translates into CASRFTSRESFLF. The chain joins TRBV2 to TRBJ1-2; D is possibly TRBD1 (5 bases). The CDR3 covers 13 residues. Germline V CDR1 and CDR2: SNHLY, FYNNEI.

This clonotype showed up many times. The chain employs TRBV5-1 and TRBJ1-1; D is possibly TRBD1 (6 bases). There are 13 residues in the CDR3. The V and J ends lost 4 bases and 11 bases respectively, with 18 bases between them. The V gene's germline CDR1 is SGHRS and CDR2 YFSETQ. The CDR3 region has the DNA TGCGCCAGCAGCACAACAGGGTTTCAGTCGGCTTTCTTT. Translation gives CASSTTGFQSAFF. Using reference TRBV5-1 and TRBJ1-1 for the parts outside the CDR3, the full variable domain is KAGVTQTPRYLIKTRGQQVTLSCSPISGHRSVSWYQQTPGQGLQFLFEYFSETQRNKGNFPGRFSGRQFSNSRSEMNVSTLELGDSALYLCASSTTGFQSAFFGQGTRLTVV.

This clonotype was counted many times. V usage is TRBV12-3 or TRBV12-4 and J usage is TRBJ2-3, with TRBD2 matching 15 bases. The CDR3 has 15 residues. Germline trimming cut 8 bases from V and 2 bases from J; bases unmatched to any gene: 2. The CDR3 loop reads CASGTSGGSTDTQYF. The CDR3 nucleotides read TGTGCCAGCGGGACTAGCGGGGGGTCCACAGATACGCAGTATTTT.

The chain is built from TRBV19 and TRBJ1-4, with 12 positions matching TRBD1. This CDR3 region has 15 residues. Germline V gene lookup returns CDR1 LNHDA and CDR2 SQIVND (reference sequence). J lost 7 bases, V lost 4 bases, and 4 bases had no gene match. The CDR3: CASSTGTGGGEKLFF. Here the CDR3 DNA reads TGTGCCAGTAGTACCGGGACAGGGGGCGGTGAAAAACTGTTTTTT.

Many counts were recorded for this clonotype. The chain combines TRBV20-1 with TRBJ2-3, with 15 bases matching TRBD2. The CDR3 covers 17 residues. Germline V gives CDR1 DFQATT, CDR2 SNEGSKA (reference sequence). The V and J ends lost 1 base and 5 bases, in that order; junction bases with no gene match: 7. CDR3 amino acids: CSARGGTSGGSVDTQYF. The CDR3 coding sequence is TGCAGTGCTAGAGGTGGGACTAGCGGGGGGTCGGTAGATACGCAGTATTTT.

This clonotype was counted at least ten times. J is TRBJ1-1 and V is TRBV7-2; D is ambiguous. This CDR3 comprises 14 residues. Germline V lookup: CDR1 SGHTA, CDR2 FQGNSA. V gave up 6 bases and J gave up 1 base, with 12 bases separating them. The CDR3: CASSFRDKNTEAFF. In nucleotides, the CDR3 is TGTGCCAGCAGTTTCAGAGACAAGAACACTGAAGCTTTCTTT.

This clonotype was seen repeatedly, ten times or more. This sequence joins TRBV2 and TRBJ2-5, with 8 nucleotides matching TRBD1. CDR3 length: 17 residues. Germline V gives CDR1 SNHLY, CDR2 FYNNEI. J lost 0 bases, V lost 3 bases, and 9 bases had no gene match. The CDR3 here is CASSDWQGALYQETQYF. DNA for the CDR3: TGTGCCAGCAGTGACTGGCAGGGGGCTTTGTACCAAGAGACCCAGTACTTC.

This clonotype was counted a few times. The chain employs TRBV5-1 and TRBJ2-7; no definite D call. The CDR3 sequence is 15 residues long. Between the trimmed V and J ends, which lost 0 bases and 3 bases, there was a span of 13 bases. The germline V gene encodes CDR1 SGHRS and CDR2 YFSETQ. CDR3 in DNA: TGCGCCAGCAGCTTGGCCCTTCCAGGATTCTACGAGCAGTACTTC. Its protein is CASSLALPGFYEQYF.

This clonotype showed up just a few times. This sequence joins TRBV5-1 and TRBJ2-2, with 11 bases fitting TRBD2. The CDR3 runs to 16 residues. Looked up from germline, CDR1 is SGHRS and CDR2 is YFSETQ. V lost 4 bases to trimming and J lost 0 bases; unmatched junction nucleotides: 2. The CDR3 DNA sequence: TGCGCCAGCAGCATACTAGCGGGGGCGAACACCGGGGAGCTGTTTTTT. Translation gives CASSILAGANTGELFF. The full variable domain, its missing parts supplied by reference TRBV5-1 and TRBJ2-2, is KAGVTQTPRYLIKTRGQQVTLSCSPISGHRSVSWYQQTPGQGLQFLFEYFSETQRNKGNFPGRFSGRQFSNSRSEMNVSTLELGDSALYLCASSILAGANTGELFFGEGSRLTVL.

This clonotype has more than one count but fewer than ten. J is TRBJ1-2 and V is TRBV18, with D hard to call. This CDR3 has 12 amino acids. Germline V gives CDR1 KGHSH, CDR2 LQKENI. Trimming removed 10 bases from V and 6 bases from J, with 15 bases in between. The CDR3 DNA follows: TGTGCCACCACGCGGATGGAGGATGGCTACACCTTC. It codes for CATTRMEDGYTF.

This clonotype has a handful of counts. V usage is TRBV3-1 and J usage is TRBJ2-7; D might be TRBD1 (5 bases). Looked up from germline, CDR1 is LGHDT and CDR2 is YNNKEL (reference sequence). V lost 2 bases and J lost 6, with 14 bases in between. There are 14 residues in the CDR3. The CDR3: CASSQPAGPGEQYF. The CDR3 DNA is TGTGCCAGCAGCCAACCCGCAGGGCCGGGCGAGCAGTACTTC.

CDR3 residues: CASSRYPNLETQYF. As DNA, the CDR3 is TGTGCCAGCAGTAGGTACCCGAATCTGGAGACCCAGTACTTC. The genes are TRBV27 and TRBJ2-5; D gene ambiguous. Germline lookup yields CDR1 MNHEY and CDR2 SMNVEV (reference sequence). The V end was cut by 5 bases, the J end by 5 bases, with 15 bases between. This CDR3 region has 14 residues.

This sequence joins TRBV19 and TRBJ2-7, with 9 positions matching TRBD2. CDR3 length equals 17 residues. Unmatched junction bases numbered 12, after V lost 2 bases and J lost 4 bases. Per germline, CDR1 LNHDA and CDR2 SQIVND (reference sequence). The CDR3 DNA reads TGTGCCAGTAGTATAAAAGGGGATAGCGGGGGACGATACGAGCAGTACTTC. It encodes CASSIKGDSGGRYEQYF.

This clonotype was counted ten times or more. The rearrangement links TRBV12-3 or TRBV12-4 to TRBJ1-5, with TRBD1 matching 7 bases. The CDR3 extends over 15 amino acids. J lost 1 base, V lost 5 bases, and 5 bases had no gene match. The CDR3: CASSIDRASNQPQHF. The CDR3 nucleotides are TGTGCCAGCAGTATAGACAGGGCCAGCAATCAGCCCCAGCATTTT.

The genes are TRBV20-1 and TRBJ2-3; 10 positions agree with TRBD2. CDR1 and CDR2 (germline): DFQATT, SNEGSKA (reference sequence). J gave up 2 bases and V 5 bases, and 7 bases lay outside the gene matches. The CDR3 has 15 residues. The CDR3: CSARLAGVNTDTQYF. The CDR3 nucleotides are TGCAGTGCTCGGCTAGCGGGGGTGAACACAGATACGCAGTATTTT.

The chain links TRBV7-2 to TRBJ1-3; 7 positions match TRBD1. The CDR3 is 17 amino acids. Losses at the gene ends were 4 bases for V and 4 bases for J; bases not matched to a gene: 13. Germline V gives CDR1 SGHTA, CDR2 FQGNSA. The CDR3, as DNA: TGTGCCAGCAGCTCCCGCCTCAGGGGGATAGGGGGAAACACCATATATTTT. This encodes CASSSRLRGIGGNTIYF.

The chain recombines TRBV19 with TRBJ2-3, with D tentatively TRBD1 (6 bases). The V gene's germline CDR1 is LNHDA and CDR2 SQIVND (reference sequence). The ends were cut back, 4 bases at V and 2 bases at J, with 13 bases in the middle. The CDR3 runs 15 residues. The CDR3 coding sequence is TGTGCCAGTAGTACCGACAGGTCGGCCACAGATACGCAGTATTTT. Amino acid sequence: CASSTDRSATDTQYF.

This clonotype was detected many times. The CDR3 reads CASSYQGGVSTGELFF. The CDR3 DNA reads as TGTGCCAGCAGCTACCAAGGGGGCGTATCCACCGGGGAGCTGTTTTTT. The genes are TRBV7-8 and TRBJ2-2, with 7 bases that match TRBD1. The CDR3 has 16 amino acids. Trimming took 4 bases from V and 4 from J; bases not matched to a gene: 9. Germline CDR1 reads SGHVS; CDR2 reads FQNEAQ. Variable domain in full (rest from reference TRBV7-8 and TRBJ2-2): GAGVSQSPRYKVAKRGQDVALRCDPISGHVSLFWYQQALGQGPEFLTYFQNEAQLDKSGLPSDRFFAERPEGSVSTLKIQRTQQEDSAVYLCASSYQGGVSTGELFFGEGSRLTVL.

Only a few counts were recorded for this clonotype. The J gene is TRBJ2-5, the V gene TRBV5-1; D might be TRBD1 or TRBD2, each matching 6 bases. Trimming removed 3 bases at V and 1 base at J, with 13 bases between. The CDR3 has 15 residues. The germline V gene encodes CDR1 SGHRS and CDR2 YFSETQ. The CDR3 DNA follows: TGCGCCAGCAGCTGGAGGGGGGCCCTCCAAGAGACCCAGTACTTC. Protein: CASSWRGALQETQYF.

This clonotype has ten or more counts. The V gene is TRBV2, the J gene TRBJ1-1; D gene ambiguous. Germline CDR1 reads SNHLY; CDR2 reads FYNNEI. This CDR3 region has 17 residues. V was trimmed by 0 bases and J by 8 bases, leaving 22 bases between them. CDR3 sequence: CASSEAIDAVSLSEAFF. CDR3 nucleotide sequence: TGTGCCAGCAGTGAAGCGATAGACGCAGTAAGCCTCTCCGAAGCTTTCTTT.

This clonotype was counted ten times or more. J is TRBJ2-3 and V is TRBV6-2 or TRBV6-3, with D possibly called TRBD1 or TRBD2 (5 bases each). The CDR3 covers 17 residues. Germline lookup yields CDR1 MNHEY and CDR2 SVGEGT. Deletions cut 4 bases from V and 0 bases from J, with 17 bases between. The CDR3 DNA reads as TGTGCCAGCAGTTCAGGGAAGAGGGGTTCCAGCACAGATACGCAGTATTTT. This gives the protein CASSSGKRGSSTDTQYF.

This clonotype was seen many times. The chain links TRBV3-1 to TRBJ2-7; D is unresolved. The CDR3 is made up of 15 amino acids. CDR1 is LGHDT and CDR2 is YNNKEL in the germline V gene (reference sequence). V dropped 2 bases and J dropped 1 base, with 12 bases sitting between them. The CDR3 sequence is CASSQTSAGSYEQYF. CDR3 nucleotide sequence: TGTGCCAGCAGCCAAACGTCAGCCGGATCCTACGAGCAGTACTTC.